This T cell receptor (beta chain) was identified in a study of CD8 T cells in ankylosing spondylitis. Study-wide results and caveats: Researchers reportedly found disease-linked clones significantly enriched in matched ankylosing spondylitis synovial fluid. Blood of patients with ankylosing spondylitis appeared to be characterized by a TCR beta motif of roughly eight highly homologous variants. Prior work had noted some motif variants in reactive arthritis blood and synovial fluid. Disease-linked clones bore a CD8+ phenotype, appearing relatively rarely in peripheral blood.

CDR1 is SQVTM and CDR2 is ANQGSEA in the germline V gene. V was trimmed by 4 bases and J by 4 bases, leaving 16 bases between them. This CDR3 has 15 amino acids. A remark on this clonotype: Its antigen is not known.

Quantitative 5'-RACE with molecular barcodes produced the TCR beta libraries. TCRdb reanalysed the 5' RACE reads using MiXCR and keeps one entry per CDR3 protein. The table records about 500,000 distinct CDR3 sequences, roughly 13% of them present only once. Sequenced: blood, either unsorted or a sorted T cell fraction (not recorded which). V gene TRBV29-1 combines with J gene TRBJ2-2, with D possibly being TRBD2 (5 bases). This receptor was identified in a male donor with ankylosing spondylitis. The CDR3 spells CSVVEIASVTGELFF. The CDR3 nucleotides are TGCAGCGTTGTAGAAATAGCGTCGGTCACCGGGGAGCTGTTTTTT.